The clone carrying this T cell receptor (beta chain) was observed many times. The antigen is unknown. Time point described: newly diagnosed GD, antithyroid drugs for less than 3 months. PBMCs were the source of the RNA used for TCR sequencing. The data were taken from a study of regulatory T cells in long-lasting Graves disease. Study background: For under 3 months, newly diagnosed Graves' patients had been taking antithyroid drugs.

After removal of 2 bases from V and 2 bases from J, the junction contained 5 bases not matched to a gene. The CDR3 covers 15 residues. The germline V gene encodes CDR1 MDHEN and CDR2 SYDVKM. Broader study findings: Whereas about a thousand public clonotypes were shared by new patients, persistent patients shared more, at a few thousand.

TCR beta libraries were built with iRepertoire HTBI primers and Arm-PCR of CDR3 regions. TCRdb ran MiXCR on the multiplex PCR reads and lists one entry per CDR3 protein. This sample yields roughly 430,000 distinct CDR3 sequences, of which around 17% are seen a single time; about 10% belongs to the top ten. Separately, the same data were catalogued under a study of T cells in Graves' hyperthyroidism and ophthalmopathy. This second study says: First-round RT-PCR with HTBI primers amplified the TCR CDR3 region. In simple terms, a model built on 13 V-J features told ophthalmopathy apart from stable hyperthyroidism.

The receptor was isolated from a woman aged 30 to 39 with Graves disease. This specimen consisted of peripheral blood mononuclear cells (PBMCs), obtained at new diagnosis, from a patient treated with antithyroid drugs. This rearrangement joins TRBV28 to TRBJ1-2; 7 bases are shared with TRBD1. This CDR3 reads CASSLGARGNYGYTF. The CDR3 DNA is TGTGCCAGCAGTTTAGGGGCCAGGGGGAACTATGGCTACACCTTC.